Following are 17 T cell receptor beta chains from one sample sequenced in a study of T cells in Graves' hyperthyroidism and ophthalmopathy. The TCR beta CDR3 regions underwent amplification using RNA transcripts as the source. The HTBI primer set drove a first-round RT-PCR of the TCR CDR3. TCRdb reprocessed the multiplex PCR reads via MiXCR and lists one record per CDR3 protein. The sample records about 210,000 distinct CDR3 sequences, under 20% being singletons. Input material: blood. All receptors come from a man in his forties or fifties with Graves' hyperthyroidism.

The rearrangement uses TRBV2 and TRBJ2-7; the D gene is possibly TRBD2 (5 bases). The V and J ends lost 2 bases and 3 bases respectively, with 8 bases between them. The CDR3 totals 13 residues. Looked up from germline, CDR1 is SNHLY and CDR2 is FYNNEI. CDR3 region: CASSEQRGYEQYF. The CDR3 DNA sequence: TGTGCCAGCAGTGAACAACGGGGCTACGAGCAGTACTTC.

This clonotype was observed many times. This rearrangement joins TRBV7-2 to TRBJ2-7; the D is unclear. V was shortened by 5 bases and J by 3 bases, with 11 bases between the two germline ends. CDR1 and CDR2 (germline): SGHTA, FQGNSA. The CDR3 runs 13 residues. The CDR3: CASSHTPDYEQYF. In nucleotides, the CDR3 is TGTGCCAGCAGCCACACCCCTGACTACGAGCAGTACTTC.

At least ten counts were recorded for this clonotype. The V call is TRBV2, the J call TRBJ1-4; 12 bases agree with TRBD1. CDR3 size: 16 residues. CDR1 is SNHLY, CDR2 FYNNEI, per germline. V lost 7 bases, J lost 2 bases, and 5 bases stayed unmatched. CDR3 region: CASTGQGAWTNEKLFF. The CDR3 coding sequence is TGTGCCAGCACGGGACAGGGGGCCTGGACTAATGAAAAACTGTTTTTT.

As concerns this clonotype: A much larger clone is a single base away; this may be a read error. Here the CDR3 DNA reads TGTGCCATCAGTCCTGGACAGATTACTGAAGCTTTCTTT. Its translation: CAISPGQITEAFF. The chain couples TRBV28 to TRBJ1-1, with D possibly matching TRBD1 (6 bases). CDR1 and CDR2 from the germline V gene are MDHEN and SYDVKM. CDR3 length: 13 amino acids.

This clonotype showed up many times. The chain's CDR3 is CASSPQPPGRRSYEQYF. Here the CDR3 DNA reads TGCGCCAGCAGCCCACAACCCCCGGGACGGCGGAGCTACGAGCAGTACTTC. The chain has TRBV5-1 and TRBJ2-7, with D tentatively TRBD1 or TRBD2 (5 bases each). This CDR3 is 17 amino acids long. Germline CDR1 and CDR2: SGHRS and YFSETQ. Trimming removed 4 bases from V and 3 bases from J, with 23 bases in between.

With respect to this clonotype: With a much larger clone just one base away, this may be a read error. The chain recombines TRBV5-1 with TRBJ1-5; D ambiguous. V was cut by 0 bases and J by 1 base, with 8 bases left in between. Looked up from germline, CDR1 is SGHRS and CDR2 is YFSETQ. The CDR3 runs to 15 residues. CDR3 nucleotides: TGCGCCAGCAGCTTGGAAAGGCAGAGCAATCAGCCCCAGCATTTT. Its translation is CASSLERQSNQPQHF.

This clonotype was found many times. V gene TRBV5-4 combines with J gene TRBJ2-7; TRBD1 agrees at 9 bases. Germline V gene lookup returns CDR1 SGHNT and CDR2 YYREEE (reference sequence). J gave up 6 bases and V 4 bases, and 8 bases lay outside the gene matches. The CDR3 loop spans 14 amino acids. The DNA for the CDR3 is TGTGCCAGCAGCCGAGACAGGGGGATGAGCGAGCAGTACTTC. Amino acids: CASSRDRGMSEQYF.

The J gene is TRBJ2-7, the V gene TRBV25-1; 8 nucleotides match TRBD2. The CDR3 totals 14 residues. With 3 bases clipped from V and 5 bases from J, the junction kept 6 bases outside the gene matches. The germline V gene encodes CDR1 MGHDK and CDR2 SYGVNS. CDR3 loop: CASSDSGRGDEQYF. Here the CDR3 DNA reads TGTGCCAGCAGTGACTCCGGGCGGGGGGACGAGCAGTACTTC.

This chain joins TRBV19 and TRBJ2-2; TRBD1 matches 9 bases. J lost 3 bases, V lost 6 bases, and 8 bases had no gene match. Germline CDR1 is LNHDA and CDR2 is SQIVND (reference sequence). The CDR3 spans 16 residues. The chain's CDR3 is CASRPPGQGYTGELFF. In nucleotides, the CDR3 is TGTGCCAGTAGACCACCGGGACAGGGTTACACCGGGGAGCTGTTTTTT.

This clonotype was observed a handful of times. The V call is TRBV7-9, the J call TRBJ1-5; 8 bases are shared with TRBD1. V lost 5 bases, J lost 7 bases, and 13 bases stayed unmatched. CDR1 is SEHNR and CDR2 is FQNEAQ in the germline V gene (reference sequence). The CDR3 has 16 residues. CDR3 sequence (DNA): TGTGCCAGCAGCCTCTGGACAGGGAGTATTGGGCAGCCCCAGCATTTT. Its translation: CASSLWTGSIGQPQHF.

This clonotype was seen many times. The V call is TRBV27, the J call TRBJ2-7, with D perhaps matching TRBD1 (6 bases). The germline V and J ends were trimmed by 3 bases and 2 bases, with 11 bases remaining between them. The CDR3 is 14 residues long. Germline V CDR1 and CDR2: MNHEY, SMNVEV (reference sequence). The CDR3 DNA is TGTGCCAGCAGTTTCGACAGGAGCGCCTACGAGCAGTACTTC. Its protein product is CASSFDRSAYEQYF.

This clonotype was picked up a small number of times. The chain carries TRBV11-3 and TRBJ2-7; D not certain. Trimming pared 4 bases from V and 5 bases from J, leaving 9 bases between. The CDR3 spans 12 residues. Germline CDR1 and CDR2: SGHNT and YENEEA. The CDR3 nucleotides read TGTGCCAGCAGCTGGGTTAGTGACGAGCAGTACTTC. Translation: CASSWVSDEQYF.

This clonotype was seen many times. This chain joins TRBV5-1 and TRBJ1-2; 8 bases agree with TRBD1. V lost 4 bases to trimming and J lost 5 bases; unmatched junction nucleotides: 13. The CDR3 loop spans 16 amino acids. Germline loops: CDR1 SGHRS, CDR2 YFSETQ. CDR3 sequence (DNA): TGCGCCAGCAGCGGAAAAGGACAGGGAAGAGGGTATGGCTACACCTTC. This sequence encodes CASSGKGQGRGYGYTF.

Concerning this clonotype itself: Given a much more abundant clone one base away, this may be a read error. The gene calls are TRBV6-2 or TRBV6-3 and TRBJ2-3; 10 bases match TRBD1. This CDR3 contains 15 residues. Germline V gene lookup returns CDR1 MNHEY and CDR2 SVGEGT. The CDR3 spells CASSWTGGSTVTQYF. CDR3 bases: TGTGCCAGCAGCTGGACAGGGGGGAGCACAGTTACGCAGTATTTT.

This clonotype was seen repeatedly, ten times or more. The rearrangement joins TRBV6-1 to TRBJ2-1; D is unclear. Between the trimmed V and J ends, which lost 6 bases and 7 bases, there was a span of 22 bases. The germline gives CDR1 MNHNS, CDR2 SASEGT. The length of the CDR3 is 16 residues. The CDR3 DNA reads as TGTGCCAGCAGACCTATGGCCTCCTACCTGGGGAATGAGCAGTTCTTC. Translating gives CASRPMASYLGNEQFF.

This clonotype appeared many times. The J gene is TRBJ1-2, the V gene TRBV27; a weak D match, TRBD1 (5 bases). There are 13 residues in the CDR3. Germline lookup yields CDR1 MNHEY and CDR2 SMNVEV (reference sequence). Trimming took 2 bases from V and 2 from J, leaving 6 bases between them. Written as DNA, the CDR3 is TGTGCCAGCAGTTTACAGGGAAACTATGGCTACACCTTC. It specifies CASSLQGNYGYTF.

In its sample, this clonotype was seen many times. The chain uses TRBV7-2 and TRBJ2-7, with D hard to call. There are 13 residues in the CDR3. From germline, CDR1 is SGHTA and CDR2 FQGNSA. Trimming left V 1 base short and J 6 bases short, with 10 bases between. CDR3 amino acids: CASSLEDHTEQYF. The CDR3 bases are TGTGCCAGCAGCTTAGAGGACCACACCGAGCAGTACTTC.